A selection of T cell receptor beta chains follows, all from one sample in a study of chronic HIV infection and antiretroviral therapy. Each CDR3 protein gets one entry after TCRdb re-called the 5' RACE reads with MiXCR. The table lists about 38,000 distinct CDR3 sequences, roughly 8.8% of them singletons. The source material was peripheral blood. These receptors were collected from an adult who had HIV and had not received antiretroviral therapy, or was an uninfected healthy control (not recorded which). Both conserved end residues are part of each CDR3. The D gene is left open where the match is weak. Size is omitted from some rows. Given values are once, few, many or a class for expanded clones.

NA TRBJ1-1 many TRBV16 CASSLGLGVEAFF TGTGCCAGCAGCCTAGGACTAGGGGTTGAAGCTTTCTTT
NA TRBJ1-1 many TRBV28 CASSFLQNTEAFF TGTGCCAGCAGTTTTCTACAGAACACTGAAGCTTTCTTT
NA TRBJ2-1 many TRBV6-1 CASSEAVGSYNEQFF TGTGCCAGCAGTGAAGCGGTTGGCAGTTACAATGAGCAGTTCTTC
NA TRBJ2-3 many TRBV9 CASSVGDIEIDTQYF TGTGCCAGCAGCGTAGGGGATATTGAAATAGATACGCAGTATTTT
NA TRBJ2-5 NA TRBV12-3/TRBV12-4 CASSPTRSETQYF TGTGCCAGCAGTCCTACTAGATCAGAGACCCAGTACTTC
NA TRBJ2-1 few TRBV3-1 CASSPHSDNEQFF TGTGCCAGCAGCCCACACTCGGACAATGAGCAGTTCTTC
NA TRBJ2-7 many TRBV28 CASIVSGNEQYF TGTGCCAGCATAGTTAGCGGCAACGAGCAGTACTTC
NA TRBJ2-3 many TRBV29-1 CSVVPSAADTQYF TGCAGCGTTGTGCCCAGCGCGGCAGATACGCAGTATTTT
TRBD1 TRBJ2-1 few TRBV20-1 CSARVTGARNEQFF TGCAGTGCTAGAGTCACAGGGGCTCGCAATGAGCAGTTCTTC
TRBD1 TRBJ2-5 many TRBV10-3 CAISDRDSQETQYF TGTGCCATCAGTGACCGGGACAGTCAAGAGACCCAGTACTTC
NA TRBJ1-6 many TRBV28 CASRDPPSTGKYLNSPLHF TGTGCCAGCAGGGACCCCCCCTCTACAGGGAAATATCTGAATTCACCCCTCCACTTT
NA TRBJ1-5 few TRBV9 CASSPTGRPNQPQHF TGTGCCAGCAGCCCGACCGGGAGACCAAATCAGCCCCAGCATTTT
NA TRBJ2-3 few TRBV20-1 CSGGQSTDTQYF TGCAGTGGGGGCCAGAGCACAGATACGCAGTATTTT
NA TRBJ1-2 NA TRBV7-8 CASSFAITGQSYGYTF TGTGCCAGCAGCTTTGCAATCACCGGACAGAGCTATGGCTACACCTTC
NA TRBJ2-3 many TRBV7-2 CASSPLTSTDTQYF TGTGCCAGCAGCCCCTTGACTAGCACAGATACGCAGTATTTT
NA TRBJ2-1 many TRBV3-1 CASSQDPGDNEQFF TGTGCCAGCAGCCAAGATCCTGGAGACAATGAGCAGTTCTTC
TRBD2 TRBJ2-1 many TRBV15 CATSRATSGRYNEQFF TGTGCCACCAGCAGGGCGACTAGCGGGAGGTACAATGAGCAGTTCTTC
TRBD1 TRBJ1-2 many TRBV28 CASGGIHRQGNYGYTF TGTGCCAGCGGAGGGATACACCGACAGGGAAACTATGGCTACACCTTC
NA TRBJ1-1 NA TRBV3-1 CASSQGVNTEAFF TGTGCCAGCAGCCAAGGGGTGAACACTGAAGCTTTCTTT
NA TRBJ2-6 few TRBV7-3 CASSLRGVGANVLTF TGTGCCAGCAGCTTAAGAGGGGTTGGGGCCAACGTCCTGACTTTC
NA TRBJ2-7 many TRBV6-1 CASSDGWSYEQYF TGTGCCAGCAGTGACGGGTGGTCCTACGAGCAGTACTTC
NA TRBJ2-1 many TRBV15 CATSRDRWNEQFF TGTGCCACCAGCAGGGACAGATGGAATGAGCAGTTCTTC
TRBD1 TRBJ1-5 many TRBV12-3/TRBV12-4 CASSGQGIGNQPQHF TGTGCCAGCAGTGGACAGGGGATAGGCAATCAGCCCCAGCATTTT
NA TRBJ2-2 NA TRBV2 CASSADRRELFF TGTGCCAGCAGCGCTGATCGTCGGGAGCTGTTTTTT
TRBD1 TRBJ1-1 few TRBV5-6 CASSRGYGTGGFTEAFF TGTGCCAGCAGCCGGGGATACGGGACAGGGGGCTTCACTGAAGCTTTCTTT
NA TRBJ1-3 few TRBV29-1 CSVVVDLSGNTIYF TGCAGCGTTGTCGTCGACCTCTCTGGAAACACCATATATTTT
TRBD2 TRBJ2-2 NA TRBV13 CASSFRLAGTGELFF TGTGCCAGCAGCTTTCGACTAGCGGGTACCGGGGAGCTGTTTTTT
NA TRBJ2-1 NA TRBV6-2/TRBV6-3 CASSYSISSLRSDEQFF TGTGCCAGCAGTTACTCGATTTCTAGCCTACGTTCCGATGAGCAGTTCTTC
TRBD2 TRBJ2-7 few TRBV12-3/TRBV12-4 CASSSGLAGVEQYF TGTGCCAGCAGTTCGGGACTAGCGGGAGTTGAGCAGTACTTC
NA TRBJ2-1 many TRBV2 CASTQVSYNEQFF TGTGCCAGCACGCAGGTCTCCTACAATGAGCAGTTCTTC
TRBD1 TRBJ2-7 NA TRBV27 CASSLRQGAHEQYF TGTGCCAGCAGTTTAAGGCAGGGGGCCCACGAGCAGTACTTC
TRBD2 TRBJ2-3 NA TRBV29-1 CSGDYSSTDTQYF TGCAGCGGGGACTATTCAAGTACAGATACGCAGTATTTT
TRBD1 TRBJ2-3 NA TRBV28 CASTHRGADTQYF TGTGCCAGCACCCACAGGGGTGCAGATACGCAGTATTTT
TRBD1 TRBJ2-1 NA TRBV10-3 CAISLDRVDYNEQFF TGTGCCATCAGTCTTGACAGGGTAGACTACAATGAGCAGTTCTTC
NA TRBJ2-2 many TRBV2 CASRGQGAGELFF TGTGCCAGCAGGGGGCAAGGGGCCGGGGAGCTGTTTTTT
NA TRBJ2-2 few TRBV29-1 CSVEGKGTGELFF TGCAGCGTTGAGGGCAAAGGCACCGGGGAGCTGTTTTTT
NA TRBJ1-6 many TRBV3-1 CASSDGHNSPLHF TGTGCCAGCTCCGACGGCCATAATTCACCCCTCCACTTT
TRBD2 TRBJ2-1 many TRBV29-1 CSVGTSGSDEQFF TGCAGCGTTGGGACTAGCGGGAGCGATGAGCAGTTCTTC
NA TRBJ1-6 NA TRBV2 CASSSGFGNSPLHF TGTGCCAGCAGTTCAGGGTTCGGAAATTCACCCCTCCACTTT
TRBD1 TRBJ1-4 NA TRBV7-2 CASSLTGGEKLFF TGTGCCAGCAGCTTAACAGGGGGTGAAAAACTGTTTTTT
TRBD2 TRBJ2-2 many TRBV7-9 CAGTSGITGELFF TGTGCCGGGACTAGCGGGATCACCGGGGAGCTGTTTTTT
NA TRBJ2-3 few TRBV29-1 CSVLPGLEPDTQYF TGCAGCGTTCTCCCGGGACTCGAACCAGATACGCAGTATTTT
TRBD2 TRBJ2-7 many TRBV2 CASSNLYSGTYEQYF TGTGCCAGCAGCAATCTATATAGCGGGACCTACGAGCAGTACTTC
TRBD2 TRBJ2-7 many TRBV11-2 CASSLGGLAGGNEQYF TGTGCCAGCAGCTTAGGAGGACTAGCGGGAGGCAACGAGCAGTACTTC
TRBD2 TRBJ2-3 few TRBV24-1 CATSDSPSGRATDTQYF TGTGCCACCAGTGATTCTCCTAGCGGGAGGGCAACAGATACGCAGTATTTT
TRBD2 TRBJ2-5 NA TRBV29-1 CSVEAPLAGGAETQYF TGCAGCGTTGAAGCCCCCTTAGCGGGAGGTGCAGAGACCCAGTACTTC
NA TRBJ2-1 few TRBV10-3 CAIRESSSYNEQFF TGTGCCATCAGAGAGTCGAGCTCCTACAATGAGCAGTTCTTC
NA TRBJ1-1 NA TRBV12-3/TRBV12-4 CASSLVGVYTEAFF TGTGCCAGCAGTTTAGTAGGAGTGTACACTGAAGCTTTCTTT
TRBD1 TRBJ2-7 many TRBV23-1 CASSQPGQLSYEQYF TGCGCCAGCAGTCAGCCGGGACAGCTTTCCTACGAGCAGTACTTC
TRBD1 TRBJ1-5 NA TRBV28 CASSFTGVGSQPQHF TGTGCCAGCAGCTTCACAGGGGTGGGAAGTCAGCCCCAGCATTTT
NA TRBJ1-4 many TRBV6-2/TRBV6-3 CASSSSGLREKLFF TGTGCCAGCAGTTCCAGCGGGTTGCGTGAAAAACTGTTTTTT
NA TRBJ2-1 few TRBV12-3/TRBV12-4 CASSSWTPSSYNEQFF TGTGCCAGCAGTTCCTGGACTCCCAGCTCCTACAATGAGCAGTTCTTC
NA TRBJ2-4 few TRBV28 CASSFRGHIQYF TGTGCCAGCAGTTTTCGGGGGCACATTCAGTACTTC
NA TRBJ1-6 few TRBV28 CASSFRTPRRGPLHF TGTGCCAGCAGTTTTCGTACACCCAGACGGGGACCCCTCCACTTT
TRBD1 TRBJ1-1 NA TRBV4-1 CATAAGGQVNTEAFF TGCGCCACTGCTGCTGGTGGACAGGTTAACACTGAAGCTTTCTTT
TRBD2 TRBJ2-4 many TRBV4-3 CASSQERLAENIQYF TGCGCCAGCAGCCAAGAGAGGCTAGCGGAAAACATTCAGTACTTC
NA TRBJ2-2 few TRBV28 CASSFEWVRNTGELFF TGTGCCAGCAGTTTCGAATGGGTTCGTAACACCGGGGAGCTGTTTTTT
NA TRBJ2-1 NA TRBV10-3 CAISMNNYNEQFF TGTGCCATCAGTATGAATAACTACAATGAGCAGTTCTTC
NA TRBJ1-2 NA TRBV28 CASTPRGSRGYTF TGTGCCAGCACACCGAGGGGTTCCCGTGGCTACACCTTC